This T cell receptor (beta chain) appears in the sequencing data of a study of regulatory T cells in long-lasting Graves disease. Study outcomes and limitations: It was in persistent disease that TRBV28, TRBJ1-2 and TRBJ2-5 were favored.

With iRepertoire HTBI primers and Arm-PCR of CDR3 regions, TCR beta libraries were built. Via MiXCR, TCRdb re-called the multiplex PCR reads, giving one row per CDR3 protein. This table holds around 400,000 distinct CDR3 sequences, more than 20% found once. As for time point: persistent/refractory GD, antithyroid drugs over 5 years with positive TRAb. Scientists built the TCR library using RNA that was extracted from PBMCs. Germline assignment: CDR1 PRHDT and CDR2 FYEKMQ (reference sequence). The CDR3 length is 12 residues. A word on this clonotype: Antigen: not known. Compared with germline, one end of the junction differs, possibly owing to a read error.

The clonotype originates from a middle-aged woman with Graves disease. The rearrangement uses TRBV13 and TRBJ2-7, with D tentatively TRBD2 (6 bases). Sequencing was performed on peripheral blood mononuclear cells (PBMCs), taken when the disease was refractory, from a patient treated with antithyroid drugs. The CDR3 coding sequence is TGTGCCAGCAGCCTAGGAGGGATTAGCATCAACTTC. It specifies CASSLGGISINF.